This T cell receptor (beta chain) was found in a study of response to subunit inactivated influenza vaccine. Study-level findings and limits: The authors proposed limited new T cell recruitment per seasonal influenza vaccination.

Concerning this clonotype: Its antigen is undetermined.

TCRdb analysed the RT-PCR reads with MiXCR anew, one entry per CDR3 protein. The sample shows about 480,000 distinct CDR3 sequences, 10% to 11% of them seen only once. The CDR3 is 12 amino acids. V was shortened by 2 bases and J by 9 bases, with 11 bases between the two germline ends. The V call is TRBV12-3 or TRBV12-4, the J call TRBJ2-7, with TRBD1 as a possible D gene (5 bases). The sequence was collected from a man aged 45 to 65 who received an inactivated influenza vaccine. The sequences come from PBMCs from blood, collected roughly 45 days after vaccination. CDR3 nucleotide sequence: TGTGCCAGCAGTTTACCGGGTAGGGGGCAGTACTTC. Protein sequence: CASSLPGRGQYF.